This T cell receptor beta chain appears in the sequencing data of a study of control samples from healthy donors and cancer patients. Clones were read by immunoSEQ multiplex PCR, and TCRdb kept only the in-frame ones, dropping some. The repertoire includes about 120,000 clones, around 89% of them detected once, and approximately 2.2% sits in the top ten. The CDR3 loop spans 16 amino acids. V dropped 1 base and J dropped 0; count of bases not matched to a gene: 5. In germline, CDR1 is KGHSH, CDR2 LQKENI. This sequence originates from a woman between 70 and 85 years old in good health. The chain combines TRBV18 with TRBJ1-1; 7 bases line up with TRBD1. The sequencing sample was made of blood. The CDR3 region has the DNA TGTGCCAGCTCACCACAGACAGGGAGTTTGAACACTGAAGCTTTCTTT. Translating gives CASSPQTGSLNTEAFF. The whole variable domain, filled in from reference TRBV18 and TRBJ1-1, reads NAGVMQNPRHLVRRRGQEARLRCSPMKGHSHVYWYRQLPEEGLKFMVYLQKENIIDESGMPKERFSAEFPKEGPSILRIQQVVRGDSAAYFCASSPQTGSLNTEAFFGQGTRLTVV.